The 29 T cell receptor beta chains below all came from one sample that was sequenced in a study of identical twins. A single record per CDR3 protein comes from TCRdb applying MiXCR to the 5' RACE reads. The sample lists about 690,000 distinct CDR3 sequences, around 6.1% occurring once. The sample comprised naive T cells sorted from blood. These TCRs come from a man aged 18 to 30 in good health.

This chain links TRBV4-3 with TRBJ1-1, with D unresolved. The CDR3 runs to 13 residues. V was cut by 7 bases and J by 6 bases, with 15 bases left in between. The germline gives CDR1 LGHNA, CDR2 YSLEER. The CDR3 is CASTLGVGSEAFF. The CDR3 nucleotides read TGCGCCAGCACCCTGGGAGTGGGTTCTGAAGCTTTCTTT.

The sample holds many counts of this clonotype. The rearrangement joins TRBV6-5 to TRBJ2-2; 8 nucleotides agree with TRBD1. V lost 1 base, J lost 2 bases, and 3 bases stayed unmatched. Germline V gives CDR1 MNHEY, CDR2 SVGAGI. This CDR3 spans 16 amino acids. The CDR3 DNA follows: TGTGCCAGCAGTTACTATGGGACAGGAAACACCGGGGAGCTGTTTTTT. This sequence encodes CASSYYGTGNTGELFF.

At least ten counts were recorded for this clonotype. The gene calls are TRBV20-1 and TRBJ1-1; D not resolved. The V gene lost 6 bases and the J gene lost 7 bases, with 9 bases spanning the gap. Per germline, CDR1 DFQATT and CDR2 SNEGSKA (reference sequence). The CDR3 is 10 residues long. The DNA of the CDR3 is TGCAGTGCAAAGGACGGTGAAGCTTTCTTT. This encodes CSAKDGEAFF.

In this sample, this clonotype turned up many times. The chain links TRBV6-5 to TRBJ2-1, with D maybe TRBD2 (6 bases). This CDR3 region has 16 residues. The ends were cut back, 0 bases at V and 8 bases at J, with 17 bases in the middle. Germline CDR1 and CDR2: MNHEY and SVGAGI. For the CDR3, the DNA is TGTGCCAGCAGTTACTCCTTGGGAACTGGGAGGTATGAGCAGTTCTTC. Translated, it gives CASSYSLGTGRYEQFF.

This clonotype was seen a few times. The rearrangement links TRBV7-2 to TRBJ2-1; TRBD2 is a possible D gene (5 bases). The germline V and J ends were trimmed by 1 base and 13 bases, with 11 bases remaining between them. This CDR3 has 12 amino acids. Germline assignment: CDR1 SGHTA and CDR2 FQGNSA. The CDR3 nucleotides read TGTGCCAGCAGCTTAGACAGCGGACCTCAGTTCTTC. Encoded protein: CASSLDSGPQFF. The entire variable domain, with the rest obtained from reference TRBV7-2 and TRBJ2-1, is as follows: GAGVSQSPSNKVTEKGKDVELRCDPISGHTALYWYRQSLGQGLEFLIYFQGNSAPDKSGLPSDRFSAERTGGSVSTLTIQRTQQEDSAVYLCASSLDSGPQFFGPGTRLTVL.

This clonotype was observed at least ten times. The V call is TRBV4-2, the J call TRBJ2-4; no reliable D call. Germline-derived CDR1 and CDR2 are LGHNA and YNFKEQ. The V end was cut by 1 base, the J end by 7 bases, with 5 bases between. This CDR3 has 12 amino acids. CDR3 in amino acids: CASSQGENIQYF. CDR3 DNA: TGTGCCAGCAGCCAAGGAGAGAACATTCAGTACTTC.

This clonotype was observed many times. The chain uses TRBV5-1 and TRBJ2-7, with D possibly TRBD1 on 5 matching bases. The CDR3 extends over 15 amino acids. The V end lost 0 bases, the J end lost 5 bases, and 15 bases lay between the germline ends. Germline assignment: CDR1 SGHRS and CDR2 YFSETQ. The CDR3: CASSLEGTLRDEQYV. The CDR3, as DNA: TGCGCCAGCAGCTTGGAAGGCACCCTCAGGGACGAGCAGTACGTC.

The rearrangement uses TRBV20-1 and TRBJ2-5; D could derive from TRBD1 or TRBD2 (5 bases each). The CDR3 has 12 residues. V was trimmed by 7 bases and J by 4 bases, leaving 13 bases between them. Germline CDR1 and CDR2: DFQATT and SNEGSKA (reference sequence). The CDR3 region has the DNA TGCAGTGGAGAGGGGCAGGGAGAGACCCAGTACTTC. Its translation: CSGEGQGETQYF.

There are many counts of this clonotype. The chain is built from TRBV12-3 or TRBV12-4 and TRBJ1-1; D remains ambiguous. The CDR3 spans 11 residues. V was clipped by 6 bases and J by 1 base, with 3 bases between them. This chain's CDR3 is CASRKNTEAFF. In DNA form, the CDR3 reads TGTGCCAGCAGGAAGAACACTGAAGCTTTCTTT.

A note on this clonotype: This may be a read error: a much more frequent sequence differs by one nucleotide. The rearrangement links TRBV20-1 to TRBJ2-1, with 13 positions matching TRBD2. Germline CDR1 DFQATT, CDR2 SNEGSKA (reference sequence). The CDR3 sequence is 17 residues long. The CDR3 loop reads CSARRLAGGSSYNEQLF. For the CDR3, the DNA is TGCAGTGCGAGGCGACTAGCGGGAGGAAGCTCCTACAATGAGCAGCTCTTC.

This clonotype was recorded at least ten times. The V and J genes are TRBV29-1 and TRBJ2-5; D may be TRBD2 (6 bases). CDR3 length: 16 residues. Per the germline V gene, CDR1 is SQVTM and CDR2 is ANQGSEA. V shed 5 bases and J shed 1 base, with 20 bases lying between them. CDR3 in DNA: TGCAGCGTTTTCGGGTTCGGGGGAGTATCCCAAGAGACCCAGTACTTC. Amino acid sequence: CSVFGFGGVSQETQYF.

DNA of the CDR3: TGTGCCAGCAGTCCGGGACTAGCTGCCACCCGCTCCTACAATGAGCAGTTCTTC. This translates into CASSPGLAATRSYNEQFF. J is TRBJ2-1 and V is TRBV6-2 or TRBV6-3, with 9 bases that match TRBD2. This CDR3 has 18 amino acids. V shed 5 bases and J 0 bases; nucleotides not matched to a gene: 11. CDR1 is MNHEY and CDR2 is SVGEGT in the germline V gene.

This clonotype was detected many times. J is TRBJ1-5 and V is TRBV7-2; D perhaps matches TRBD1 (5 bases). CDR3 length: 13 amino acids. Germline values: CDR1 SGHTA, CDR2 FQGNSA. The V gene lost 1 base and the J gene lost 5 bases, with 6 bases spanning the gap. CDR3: CASSLGQYQPQHF. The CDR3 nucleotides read TGTGCCAGCAGCTTAGGACAGTATCAGCCCCAGCATTTT. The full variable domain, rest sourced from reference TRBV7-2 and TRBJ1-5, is GAGVSQSPSNKVTEKGKDVELRCDPISGHTALYWYRQSLGQGLEFLIYFQGNSAPDKSGLPSDRFSAERTGGSVSTLTIQRTQQEDSAVYLCASSLGQYQPQHFGDGTRLSIL.

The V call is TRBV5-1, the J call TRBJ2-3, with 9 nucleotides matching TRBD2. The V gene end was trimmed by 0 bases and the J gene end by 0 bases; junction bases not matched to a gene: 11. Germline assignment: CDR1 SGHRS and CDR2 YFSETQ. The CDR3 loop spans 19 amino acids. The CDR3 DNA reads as TGCGCCAGCAGCTTGGACTCTAGGCTAGCGGGACCAAGCACAGATACGCAGTATTTT. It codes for CASSLDSRLAGPSTDTQYF.

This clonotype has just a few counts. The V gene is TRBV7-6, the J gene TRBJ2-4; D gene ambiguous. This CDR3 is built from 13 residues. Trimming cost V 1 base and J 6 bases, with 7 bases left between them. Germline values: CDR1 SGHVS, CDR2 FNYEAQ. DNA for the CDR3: TGTGCCAGCAGCTTAGAACAGCCAAACATTCAGTACTTC. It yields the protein CASSLEQPNIQYF.

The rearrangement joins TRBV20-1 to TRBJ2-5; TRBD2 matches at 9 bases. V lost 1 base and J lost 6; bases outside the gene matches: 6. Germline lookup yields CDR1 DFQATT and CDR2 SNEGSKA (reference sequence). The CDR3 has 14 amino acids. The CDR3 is CSARVSAGGQTQYF. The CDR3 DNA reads TGCAGTGCTAGAGTTTCGGCGGGAGGGCAGACCCAGTACTTC.

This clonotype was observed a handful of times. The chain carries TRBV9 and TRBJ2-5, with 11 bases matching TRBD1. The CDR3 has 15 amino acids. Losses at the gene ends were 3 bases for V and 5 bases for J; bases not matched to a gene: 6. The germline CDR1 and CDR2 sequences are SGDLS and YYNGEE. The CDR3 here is CASSEGTGGLETQYF. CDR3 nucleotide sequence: TGTGCCAGCAGCGAGGGGACAGGGGGATTGGAGACCCAGTACTTC. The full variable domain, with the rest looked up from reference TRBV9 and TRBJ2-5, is DSGVTQTPKHLITATGQRVTLRCSPRSGDLSVYWYQQSLDQGLQFLIQYYNGEERAKGNILERFSAQQFPDLHSELNLSSLELGDSALYFCASSEGTGGLETQYFGPGTRLLVL.

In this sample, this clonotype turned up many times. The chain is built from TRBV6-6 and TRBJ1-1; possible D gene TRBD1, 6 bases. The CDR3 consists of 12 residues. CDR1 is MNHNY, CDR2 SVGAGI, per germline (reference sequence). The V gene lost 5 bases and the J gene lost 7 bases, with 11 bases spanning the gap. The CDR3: CASSHGDIEAFF. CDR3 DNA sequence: TGTGCCAGCAGTCACGGGGACATTGAAGCTTTCTTT.

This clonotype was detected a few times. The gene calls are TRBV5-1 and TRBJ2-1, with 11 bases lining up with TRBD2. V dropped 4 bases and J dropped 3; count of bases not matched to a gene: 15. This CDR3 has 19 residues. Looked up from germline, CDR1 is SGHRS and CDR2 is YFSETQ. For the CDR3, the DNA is TGCGCCAGCAGCAGAAACACACAGGGGGGACTAGCGGACTACAATGAGCAGTTCTTC. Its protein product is CASSRNTQGGLADYNEQFF.

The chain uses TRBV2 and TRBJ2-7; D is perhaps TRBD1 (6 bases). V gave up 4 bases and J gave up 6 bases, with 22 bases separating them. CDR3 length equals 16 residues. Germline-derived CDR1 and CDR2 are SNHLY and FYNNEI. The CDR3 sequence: CASSGDMAGAVSEQYV. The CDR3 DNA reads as TGTGCCAGCAGTGGGGACATGGCAGGAGCAGTGAGCGAGCAGTACGTC.

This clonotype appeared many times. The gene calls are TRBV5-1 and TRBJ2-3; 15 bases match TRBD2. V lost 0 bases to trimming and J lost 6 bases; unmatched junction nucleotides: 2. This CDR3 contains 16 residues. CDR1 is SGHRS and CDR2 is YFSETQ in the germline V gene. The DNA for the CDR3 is TGCGCCAGCAGCTTGGCCGGGACTAGCGGGAGGGATACGCAGTATTTT. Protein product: CASSLAGTSGRDTQYF.

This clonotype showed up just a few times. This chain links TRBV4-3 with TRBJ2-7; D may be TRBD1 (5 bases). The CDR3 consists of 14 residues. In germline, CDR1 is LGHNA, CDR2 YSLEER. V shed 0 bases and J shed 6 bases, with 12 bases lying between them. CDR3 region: CASSQDYGAVEQYF. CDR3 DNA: TGCGCCAGCAGCCAAGATTATGGGGCCGTCGAGCAGTACTTC.

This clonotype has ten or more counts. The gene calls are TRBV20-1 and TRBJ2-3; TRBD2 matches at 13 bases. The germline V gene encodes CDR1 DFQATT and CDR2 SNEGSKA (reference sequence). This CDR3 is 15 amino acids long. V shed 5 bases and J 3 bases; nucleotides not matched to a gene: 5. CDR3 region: CSARGLAGATDTQYF. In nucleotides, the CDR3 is TGCAGTGCTCGAGGACTAGCGGGAGCGACAGATACGCAGTATTTT.

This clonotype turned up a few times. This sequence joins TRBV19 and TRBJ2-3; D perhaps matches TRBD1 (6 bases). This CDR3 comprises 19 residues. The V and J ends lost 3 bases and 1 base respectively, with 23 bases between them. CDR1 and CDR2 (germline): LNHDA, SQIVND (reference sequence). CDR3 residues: CASSMQGLRGYKGTDTQYF. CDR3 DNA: TGTGCCAGTAGTATGCAGGGGCTCCGGGGCTACAAGGGCACAGATACGCAGTATTTT.

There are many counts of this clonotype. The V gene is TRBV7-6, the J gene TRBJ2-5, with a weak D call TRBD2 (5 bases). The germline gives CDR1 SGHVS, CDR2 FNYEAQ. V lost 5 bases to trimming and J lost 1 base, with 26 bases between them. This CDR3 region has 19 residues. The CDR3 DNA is TGTGCCAGCAGCCGAGACTGGGGAGTACGATATACGTCCCAAGAGACCCAGTACTTC. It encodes CASSRDWGVRYTSQETQYF.

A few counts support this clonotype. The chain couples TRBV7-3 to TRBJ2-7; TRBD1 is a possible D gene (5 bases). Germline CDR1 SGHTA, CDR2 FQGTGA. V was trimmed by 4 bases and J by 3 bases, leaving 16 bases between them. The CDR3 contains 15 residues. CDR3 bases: TGTGCCAGCAGCTCCCAAAGGGGTCAGCACTACGAGCAGTACTTC. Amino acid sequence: CASSSQRGQHYEQYF. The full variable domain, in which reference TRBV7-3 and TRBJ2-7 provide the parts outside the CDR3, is GAGVSQTPSNKVTEKGKYVELRCDPISGHTALYWYRQSLGQGPEFLIYFQGTGAADDSGLPNDRFFAVRPEGSVSTLKIQRTERGDSAVYLCASSSQRGQHYEQYFGPGTRLTVT.

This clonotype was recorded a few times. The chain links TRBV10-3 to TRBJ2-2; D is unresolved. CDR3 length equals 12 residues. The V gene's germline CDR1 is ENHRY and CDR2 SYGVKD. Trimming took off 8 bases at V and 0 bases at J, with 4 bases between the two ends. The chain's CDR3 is CAIEANTGELFF. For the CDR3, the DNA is TGTGCCATCGAGGCGAACACCGGGGAGCTGTTTTTT.

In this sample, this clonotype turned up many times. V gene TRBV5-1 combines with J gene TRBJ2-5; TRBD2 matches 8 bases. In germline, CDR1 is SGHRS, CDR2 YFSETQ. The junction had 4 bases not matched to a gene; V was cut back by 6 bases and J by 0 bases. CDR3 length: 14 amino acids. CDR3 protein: CASTPGGNQETQYF. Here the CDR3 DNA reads TGCGCCAGCACACCGGGAGGGAACCAAGAGACCCAGTACTTC.

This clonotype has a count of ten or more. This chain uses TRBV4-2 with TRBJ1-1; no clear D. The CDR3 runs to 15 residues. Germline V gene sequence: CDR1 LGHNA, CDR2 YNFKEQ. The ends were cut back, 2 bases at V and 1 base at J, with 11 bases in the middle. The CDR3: CASSQIWQPNTEAFF. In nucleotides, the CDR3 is TGTGCCAGCAGCCAAATTTGGCAGCCGAACACTGAAGCTTTCTTT.